This TCR beta chain was identified during a study of T cells after posttransplantation cyclophosphamide. Findings and limits, study-wide: Later post-transplant blood repertoires were often dominated by donor CD8+ memory clones. After PTCy, TRB diversity resembled that of CNI/methotrexate controls.

This clone appeared once. Its antigen is unidentified. Germline loops: CDR1 MNHEY, CDR2 SMNVEV (reference sequence). V gave up 10 bases and J gave up 7 bases, with 14 bases separating them. The CDR3 has 11 amino acids. Sequencing was performed with immunoSEQ multiplex PCR; in TCRdb, only in-frame clones are kept and a portion is missing. Of around 2,100 clones listed, 94% are singletons. Sequenced material: naive CD8+ T cells sorted from PBMCs. The chain recombines TRBV27 with TRBJ2-7, with D hard to call. This clonotype was obtained from a woman aged 60-75 years in good health, CMV-negative, and a related stem cell transplant donor. The CDR3, as DNA: TGTGCCAACCCTCTCGGGTTTGAGCAGTACTTC. Translated: CANPLGFEQYF.